This T cell receptor beta chain was recovered during a study of cytomegalovirus exposure and HLA in healthy donors. The wider study: Approximately 80 million unique TCRs from HLA-typed donors were held in an early data release.

CDR3 length: 16 residues. Germline values: CDR1 SGHTA, CDR2 FQGNSA. Losses at the gene ends were 7 bases for V and 4 bases for J; bases not matched to a gene: 16. A multiplex PCR was run with 60 Vbeta primers and 13 Jbeta primers. Sequenced by immunoSEQ multiplex PCR; TCRdb stores in-frame clones only, minus some. The table records under 150,000 clones, more than 80% of them present only once. The TCR was taken from a woman aged 25 to 39 in good health and CMV-seropositive. Sequenced input: PBMCs. The chain links TRBV7-2 to TRBJ2-7, with 7 positions matching TRBD2. The CDR3 bases are TGTGCCAGCACGAGGCAGGGAGGGACCTCGCCTTACGAGCAGTACTTC. Its translation is CASTRQGGTSPYEQYF.